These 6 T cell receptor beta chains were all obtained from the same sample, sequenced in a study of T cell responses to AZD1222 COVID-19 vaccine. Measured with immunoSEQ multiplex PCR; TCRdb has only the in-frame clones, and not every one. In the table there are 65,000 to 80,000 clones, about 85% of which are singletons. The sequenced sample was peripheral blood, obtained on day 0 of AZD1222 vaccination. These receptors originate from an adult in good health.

The CDR3: CASSPIRGRGGEQFF. The CDR3 DNA is TGTGCCAGCAGCCCCATTAGGGGGAGAGGGGGTGAGCAGTTCTTC. The V gene is TRBV7-2, the J gene TRBJ2-1; TRBD1 might be the D (6 bases). The germline V gene has CDR1 SGHTA and CDR2 FQGNSA. The CDR3 spans 15 residues. V was shortened by 5 bases and J by 9 bases, with 20 bases between the two germline ends.

The CDR3: CASSQLTPGVYGYTF. In DNA, the CDR3 is TGTGCCAGCAGCCAATTAACACCGGGGGTTTATGGCTACACCTTC. The V and J genes are TRBV3-1 (or the pseudogene TRBV3-2) and TRBJ1-2; D is perhaps TRBD1 (5 bases). Trimming removed 2 bases from V and 5 bases from J, with 15 bases in between. Germline CDR1 reads LGHDT; CDR2 reads YNNKEL (reference sequence). CDR3 length equals 15 residues.

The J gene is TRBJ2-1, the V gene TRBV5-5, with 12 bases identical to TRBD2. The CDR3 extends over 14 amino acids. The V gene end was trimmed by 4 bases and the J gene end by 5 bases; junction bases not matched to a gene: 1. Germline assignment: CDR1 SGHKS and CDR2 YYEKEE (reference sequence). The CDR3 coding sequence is TGTGCCAGCAGCCGACTAGCGGGAGACAATGAGCAGTTCTTC. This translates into CASSRLAGDNEQFF. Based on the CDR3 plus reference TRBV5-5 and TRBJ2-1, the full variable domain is DAGVTQSPTHLIKTRGQQVTLRCSPISGHKSVSWYQQVLGQGPQFIFQYYEKEERGRGNFPDRFSARQFPNYSSELNVNALLLGDSALYLCASSRLAGDNEQFFGPGTRLTVL.

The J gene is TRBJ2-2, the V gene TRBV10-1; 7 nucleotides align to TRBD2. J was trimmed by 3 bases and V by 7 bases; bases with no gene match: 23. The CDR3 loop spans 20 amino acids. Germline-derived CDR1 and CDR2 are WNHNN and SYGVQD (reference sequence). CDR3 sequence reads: CASTGGCWFSSAPYTGELFF. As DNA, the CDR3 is TGCGCCAGCACGGGGGGTTGTTGGTTCAGTTCGGCCCCGTACACCGGGGAGCTGTTTTTT.

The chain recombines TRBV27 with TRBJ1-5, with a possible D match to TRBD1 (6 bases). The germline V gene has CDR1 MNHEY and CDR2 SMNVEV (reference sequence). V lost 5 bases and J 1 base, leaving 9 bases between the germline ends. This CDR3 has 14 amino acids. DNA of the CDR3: TGTGCCAGCAGTCCGCAGGGGAGCAATCAGCCCCAGCATTTT. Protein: CASSPQGSNQPQHF.

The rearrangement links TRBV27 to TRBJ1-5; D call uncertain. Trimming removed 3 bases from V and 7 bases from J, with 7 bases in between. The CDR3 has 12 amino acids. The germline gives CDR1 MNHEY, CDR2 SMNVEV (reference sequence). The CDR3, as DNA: TGTGCCAGCAGTTTTCCGGGGCAGCCCCAGCATTTT. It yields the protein CASSFPGQPQHF.